This T cell receptor beta chain came from a study of TIL therapy for anti-PD-1-resistant metastatic lung cancer. At the level of the study: Patients had a median age of approximately 57 years (range 38-75).

This was the immunoSEQ v3 assay. The data were produced by immunoSEQ multiplex PCR, yet TCRdb's version contains in-frame clones alone and is incomplete. The sample lists approximately 40,000 clones; more than 60% were seen once. This clone showed up just a few times. Time point: pre-treatment sample, taken before nivolumab and TIL therapy. The V gene's germline CDR1 is SEHNR and CDR2 FQNEAQ (reference sequence). This CDR3 comprises 15 residues. The V end was cut by 5 bases, the J end by 0 bases, with 11 bases between. This TCR was recovered from a person aged 25-85 years with non-small cell lung cancer. The V and J genes are TRBV7-9 and TRBJ1-5; possible D gene TRBD1, 6 bases. The material sequenced was blood, taken at baseline. In nucleotides, the CDR3 is TGTGCCAGCAGCCGAGGGGGACCTAGCAATCAGCCCCAGCATTTT. This codes for CASSRGGPSNQPQHF.